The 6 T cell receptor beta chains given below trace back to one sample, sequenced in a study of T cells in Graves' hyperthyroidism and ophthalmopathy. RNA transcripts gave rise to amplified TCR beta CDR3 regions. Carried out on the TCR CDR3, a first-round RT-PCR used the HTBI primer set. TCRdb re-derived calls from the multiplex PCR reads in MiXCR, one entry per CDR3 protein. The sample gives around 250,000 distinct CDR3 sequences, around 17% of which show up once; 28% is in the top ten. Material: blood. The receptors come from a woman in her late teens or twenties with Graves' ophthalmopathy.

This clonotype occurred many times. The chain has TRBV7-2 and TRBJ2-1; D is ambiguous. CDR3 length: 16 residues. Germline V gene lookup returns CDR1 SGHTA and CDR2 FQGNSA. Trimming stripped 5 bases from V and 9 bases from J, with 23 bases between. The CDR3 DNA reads TGTGCCAGCAGCCCTATTGCATGGCCCCTCGAGGCTGAGCAGTTCTTC. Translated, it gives CASSPIAWPLEAEQFF.

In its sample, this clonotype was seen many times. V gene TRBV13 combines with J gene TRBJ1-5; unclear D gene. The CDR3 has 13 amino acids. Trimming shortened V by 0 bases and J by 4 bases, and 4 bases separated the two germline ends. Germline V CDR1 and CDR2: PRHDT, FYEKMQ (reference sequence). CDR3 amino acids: CASSLGLNQPQHF. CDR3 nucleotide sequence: TGTGCCAGCAGCTTAGGGTTAAATCAGCCCCAGCATTTT.

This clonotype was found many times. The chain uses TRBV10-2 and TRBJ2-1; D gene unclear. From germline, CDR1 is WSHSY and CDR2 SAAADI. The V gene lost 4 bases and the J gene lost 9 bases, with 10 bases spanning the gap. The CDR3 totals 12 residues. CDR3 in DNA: TGCGCCAGCAGTGGTCTGGCGGCTGAGCAGTTCTTC. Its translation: CASSGLAAEQFF.

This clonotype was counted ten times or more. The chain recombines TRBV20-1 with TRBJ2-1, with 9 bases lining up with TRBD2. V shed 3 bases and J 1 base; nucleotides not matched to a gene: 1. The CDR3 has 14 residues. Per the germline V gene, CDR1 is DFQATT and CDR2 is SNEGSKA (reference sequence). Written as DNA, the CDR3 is TGCAGTGCTAGCAGCGGGAGGTCCTACAATGAGCAGTTCTTC. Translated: CSASSGRSYNEQFF.

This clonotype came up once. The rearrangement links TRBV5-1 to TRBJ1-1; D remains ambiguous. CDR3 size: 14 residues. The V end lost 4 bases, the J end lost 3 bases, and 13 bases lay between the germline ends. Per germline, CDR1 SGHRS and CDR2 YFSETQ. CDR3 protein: CASSERTADTEAFF. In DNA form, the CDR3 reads TGCGCCAGCAGCGAGCGTACGGCGGACACTGAAGCTTTCTTT.

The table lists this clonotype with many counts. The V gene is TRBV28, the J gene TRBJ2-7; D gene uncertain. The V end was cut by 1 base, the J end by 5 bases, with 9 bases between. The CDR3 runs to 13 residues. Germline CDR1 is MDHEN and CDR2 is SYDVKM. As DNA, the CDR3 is TGTGCCAGCAGTTTATTGGCGCCCCACGAGCAGTACTTC. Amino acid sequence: CASSLLAPHEQYF.